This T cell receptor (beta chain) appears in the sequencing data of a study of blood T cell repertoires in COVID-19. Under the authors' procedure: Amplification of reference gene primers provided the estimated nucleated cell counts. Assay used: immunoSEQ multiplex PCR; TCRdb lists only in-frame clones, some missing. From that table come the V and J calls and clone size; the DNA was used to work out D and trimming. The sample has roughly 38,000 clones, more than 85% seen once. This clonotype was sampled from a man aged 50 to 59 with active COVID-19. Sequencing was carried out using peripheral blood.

The chain's CDR3 is CASSDFPGQVYGYTF. CDR3 coding DNA: TGTGCCAGCAGTGACTTCCCGGGACAGGTTTATGGCTACACCTTC. The chain is built from TRBV2 and TRBJ1-2, with TRBD1 identical over 8 bases. J was trimmed by 5 bases and V by 3 bases; bases with no gene match: 8. Germline V lookup: CDR1 SNHLY, CDR2 FYNNEI. The CDR3 runs to 15 residues. The entire variable domain, with the rest obtained from reference TRBV2 and TRBJ1-2, is as follows: EPEVTQTPSHQVTQMGQEVILRCVPISNHLYFYWYRQILGQKVEFLVSFYNNEISEKSEIFDDQFSVERPDGSNFTLKIRSTKLEDSAMYFCASSDFPGQVYGYTFGSGTRLTVV.